The source of this TCR beta chain is a study of shared clonotypes between healthy human individuals. Cells designated naive CD8 were CD45RO-negative and were positively selected for CCR7, with terminally differentiated effector memory CD45RA+ cells excluded. V was clipped by 5 bases and J by 8 bases, with 12 bases between them. Germline CDR1 MNHEY, CDR2 SMNVEV (reference sequence). This CDR3 has 13 amino acids. Profiled with immunoSEQ multiplex PCR; TCRdb holds only in-frame clones, not every one. This sample carries millions of clones, roughly 94% of them seen once, and the ten largest clones take around 1.1%.

This TCR was recovered from a man younger than 35 in good health. The genes are TRBV27 and TRBJ1-4; perhaps TRBD1 as D (6 bases). The sample taken for sequencing was naive CD8+ T cells sorted from blood. The CDR3 DNA follows: TGTGCCAGCAGTCCACAGGGAGGGGAAAAACTGTTTTTT. It yields the protein CASSPQGGEKLFF.